These 10 T cell receptor beta chains were all obtained from the same sample, sequenced in a study of neurological immune-mediated disorders (dated by TCRdb to between 2018 and 2021). Library preparation used 5' RACE. Sequencing was carried out with an Illumina HiSeq 2500. Starting from the raw public reads, TCRdb applied fastp trimming at Q25, assembled clones with MiXCR and retained in-frame beta chains. Rows are unified per CDR3 protein, each entry keeping the most common DNA and genes. This sample is represented by tens of thousands of distinct CDR3 sequences; under 4.5% of them were singletons. Of the sample, 2.5% to 3% falls within the top ten clones. The sequencing sample was made of PBMCs. The receptors here all came from a woman aged 50 to 60 with multiple sclerosis.

This clonotype was recorded at least ten times. V gene TRBV7-2 combines with J gene TRBJ2-1; 7 nucleotides line up with TRBD2. The V and J ends lost 4 bases and 4 bases, in that order; junction bases with no gene match: 7. This CDR3 has 15 amino acids. CDR1 SGHTA and CDR2 FQGNSA come from the germline V gene. The CDR3 DNA reads TGTGCCAGCAGCTACGGACCGGGGGGATACAATGAGCAGTTCTTC. Protein: CASSYGPGGYNEQFF.

This clonotype was counted at least ten times. The V call is TRBV5-1, the J call TRBJ1-2; unclear D gene. V was cut by 1 base and J by 4 bases, with 17 bases left in between. This CDR3 spans 16 amino acids. CDR1 SGHRS and CDR2 YFSETQ come from the germline V gene. The CDR3 DNA sequence: TGCGCCAGCAGCTTGTCCTCCCGCGTCACACCCTATGGCTACACCTTC. Translated: CASSLSSRVTPYGYTF.

As to this clonotype: It may be a read error: a sequence one base away is much more abundant. V usage is TRBV5-6 and J usage is TRBJ2-7, with D unresolved. This CDR3 spans 12 amino acids. Germline-derived CDR1 and CDR2 are SGHDT and YYEEEE. V was shortened by 7 bases and J by 3 bases, with 11 bases between the two germline ends. CDR3 in amino acids: CASGYVNYEQYF. In DNA, the CDR3 is TGTGCCAGCGGATATGTGAACTACGAGCAGTACTTC.

Comment on this clonotype: A much bigger clone sits one base away, suggesting this may be a read error. The chain employs TRBV7-6 and TRBJ2-7; the D is unclear. In germline, CDR1 is SGHVS, CDR2 FNYEAQ. The CDR3 sequence is 12 residues long. V was shortened by 5 bases and J by 7 bases, with 12 bases between the two germline ends. CDR3 protein: CASSADRREQYF. CDR3 DNA: TGTGCCAGCAGCGCGGACCGGAGAGAGCAGTACTTC. The entire variable domain, with the rest obtained from reference TRBV7-6 and TRBJ2-7, is as follows: GAGVSQSPRYKVTKRGQDVALRCDPISGHVSLYWYRQALGQGPEFLTYFNYEAQQDKSGLPNDRFSAERPEGSISTLTIQRTEQRDSAMYRCASSADRREQYFGPGTRLTVT.

In this sample, this clonotype turned up a few times. The chain carries TRBV7-2 and TRBJ1-1, with unresolved D. The CDR3 sequence is 16 residues long. V lost 2 bases and J lost 0, with 13 bases in between. Germline CDR1 SGHTA, CDR2 FQGNSA. The CDR3 region has the DNA TGTGCCAGCAGCTTATTACGTTGGAAAATGAACACTGAAGCTTTCTTT. The encoded protein is CASSLLRWKMNTEAFF.

This clonotype was observed many times. The gene calls are TRBV20-1 and TRBJ2-1, with 8 bases aligning to TRBD2. CDR1 is DFQATT and CDR2 is SNEGSKA in the germline V gene (reference sequence). Unmatched junction bases numbered 13, after V lost 7 bases and J lost 8 bases. This CDR3 has 14 amino acids. Written as DNA, the CDR3 is TGCAGTGGCCTTCCAGGGACTAGGACCGATGAGCAGTTCTTC. It translates to CSGLPGTRTDEQFF.

This clonotype was observed at least ten times. This chain uses TRBV6-2 or TRBV6-3 with TRBJ1-5; maybe TRBD1 (5 bases). The CDR3 loop spans 16 amino acids. Germline loops: CDR1 MNHEY, CDR2 SVGEGT. The V gene lost 2 bases and the J gene lost 0 bases, with 11 bases spanning the gap. CDR3 coding DNA: TGTGCCAGCAGTTACGGTGGGGCCTATAGCAATCAGCCCCAGCATTTT. Protein sequence: CASSYGGAYSNQPQHF.

This CDR3 is CASSQDSRQGGYTF. CDR3 DNA: TGCGCCAGCAGCCAAGATTCGAGACAGGGAGGCTACACCTTC. The rearrangement joins TRBV4-3 to TRBJ1-2; 7 bases fit TRBD1. The V gene's germline CDR1 is LGHNA and CDR2 YSLEER. The CDR3 extends over 14 amino acids. With V trimmed by 0 bases and J by 8 bases, 6 bases remained unmatched.

This clonotype was counted between two and nine times. The gene calls are TRBV5-8 and TRBJ1-1, with D possibly matching TRBD1 (6 bases). Germline loops: CDR1 SGHTS, CDR2 YDEGEE. V lost 2 bases to trimming and J lost 3 bases, with 11 bases between them. The CDR3 spans 14 residues. The CDR3 DNA follows: TGTGCCAGCAGCTTACAGGGCCCTCACACTGAAGCTTTCTTT. Translating it yields CASSLQGPHTEAFF.

This clonotype was seen ten or more times. The chain recombines TRBV5-1 with TRBJ1-1; possibly TRBD1 for D (5 bases). CDR1 and CDR2 (germline): SGHRS, YFSETQ. The CDR3 runs to 14 residues. With 5 bases removed from V and 3 bases from J, the gap between germline ends came to 14 bases. The CDR3 nucleotides are TGCGCCAGCAGTCGACAGATGGGGGACACTGAAGCTTTCTTT. Amino acids: CASSRQMGDTEAFF.